This is a list of T cell receptor beta chains from one sample in a study of T cell responses to AZD1222 COVID-19 vaccine. The assay was immunoSEQ multiplex PCR, and TCRdb's table has in-frame clones only and misses some. Of over 75,000 clones in the sample, approximately 88% are singletons; the top ten hold around a tenth. Sequences were derived from peripheral blood, sampled 28 days after the second AZD1222 dose. These receptors were taken from an adult who received the AZD1222 COVID-19 vaccine. CDR3s include the opening cysteine and the closing phenylalanine or tryptophan. The order of the fields is D gene, clone size, V gene, J gene, CDR3 DNA, CDR3 protein. D genes are given only for firm matches. The size field is filled for only some rows; it gives once, few, many or a size class.

d_gene: NA
abundance: NA
v_gene: TRBV9
j_gene: TRBJ2-5
CDR3nt: TGTGCCAGCAGCGTTAGGTCAGAAGAGACCCAGTACTTC
CDR3aa: CASSVRSEETQYF

d_gene: NA
abundance: NA
v_gene: TRBV28
j_gene: TRBJ2-7
CDR3nt: TGTGCCAGCAGTTCCCCGGGGGTGAAGGGGACAGACAGCTTCGGGCAGTACTTC
CDR3aa: CASSSPGVKGTDSFGQYF

d_gene: NA
abundance: NA
v_gene: TRBV12-3/TRBV12-4
j_gene: TRBJ2-5
CDR3nt: TGTGCCAGCAGTTTACAGGGGCGAAAGACCCAGTACTTC
CDR3aa: CASSLQGRKTQYF

d_gene: NA
abundance: NA
v_gene: TRBV3-1/TRBV3-2
j_gene: TRBJ1-5
CDR3nt: TGTGCCAGCAGCCAAGGCCCTAATCAGCCCCAGCATTTT
CDR3aa: CASSQGPNQPQHF

d_gene: NA
abundance: NA
v_gene: TRBV5-4
j_gene: TRBJ2-5
CDR3nt: TGTGCCAGCTTCGGGCCGTTTCAAGAGACCCAGTACTTC
CDR3aa: CASFGPFQETQYF

d_gene: NA
abundance: NA
v_gene: TRBV28
j_gene: TRBJ1-6
CDR3nt: TGTGCCAGCAGTCCCGGGCTACTCTATAATTCACCCCTCCACTTT
CDR3aa: CASSPGLLYNSPLHF

d_gene: NA
abundance: NA
v_gene: TRBV12-3/TRBV12-4
j_gene: TRBJ2-3
CDR3nt: TGTGCCACCCGGGAGAGCACAGATACGCAGTATTTT
CDR3aa: CATRESTDTQYF

d_gene: NA
abundance: NA
v_gene: TRBV3-1/TRBV3-2
j_gene: TRBJ1-2
CDR3nt: TGTGCCAGCAGCCGGGGGGAAATGGACACCGCTAACTATGGCTACACCTTC
CDR3aa: CASSRGEMDTANYGYTF

d_gene: TRBD2
abundance: NA
v_gene: TRBV5-6
j_gene: TRBJ2-3
CDR3nt: TGTGCCAGCGCGGGGGAATATGGCACAGATACGCAGTATTTT
CDR3aa: CASAGEYGTDTQYF

d_gene: TRBD2
abundance: NA
v_gene: TRBV9
j_gene: TRBJ2-2
CDR3nt: TGTGCCAGCAGCGTAGCGAGCGGGGGGGAGGCCGGGGAGCTGTTTTTT
CDR3aa: CASSVASGGEAGELFF

d_gene: NA
abundance: once
v_gene: TRBV7-8
j_gene: TRBJ1-3
CDR3nt: TGTGCCAGCAGCTTAGCGTTGTCAGCTGGAAACACCATATATTTT
CDR3aa: CASSLALSAGNTIYF

d_gene: TRBD1
abundance: NA
v_gene: TRBV10-3
j_gene: TRBJ1-2
CDR3nt: TGTGCCATCAGTGAGCCCCAGGGGGCGCTTAACTATGGCTACACCTTC
CDR3aa: CAISEPQGALNYGYTF

d_gene: NA
abundance: NA
v_gene: TRBV7-9
j_gene: TRBJ1-4
CDR3nt: TGTGCCAGCAGCTTAGCGGGGGCCCTGGGCCCAACCTCCCCGGAAAAACTGTTTTTT
CDR3aa: CASSLAGALGPTSPEKLFF

d_gene: NA
abundance: NA
v_gene: TRBV5-1
j_gene: TRBJ1-6
CDR3nt: TGCGCCAGCAGAAGCGATGCCAATAATTCACCCCTCCACTTT
CDR3aa: CASRSDANNSPLHF

d_gene: NA
abundance: NA
v_gene: TRBV2
j_gene: TRBJ2-7
CDR3nt: TGTGCCAGCAGTGAGTATGGCCGCTACTCCTACGAGCAGTACTTC
CDR3aa: CASSEYGRYSYEQYF

d_gene: NA
abundance: NA
v_gene: TRBV27
j_gene: TRBJ1-2
CDR3nt: TGTGCCAGCAGTCCCCAGAGAGGTGGCTATGGCTACACCTTC
CDR3aa: CASSPQRGGYGYTF

d_gene: NA
abundance: few
v_gene: TRBV12-5
j_gene: TRBJ1-5
CDR3nt: TGTGCTAGTGGTTTGCTCACAGGGCCCGAGGGGCCCCAGCATTTT
CDR3aa: CASGLLTGPEGPQHF

d_gene: NA
abundance: NA
v_gene: TRBV19
j_gene: TRBJ2-2
CDR3nt: TGTGCCAGTAGTATAGATTGGTCCCGAGACTACCCTTTCACCGGGGAGCTGTTTTTT
CDR3aa: CASSIDWSRDYPFTGELFF

d_gene: NA
abundance: NA
v_gene: TRBV6-2/TRBV6-3
j_gene: TRBJ2-7
CDR3nt: TGTGCCAGCAGTTACCTGCAGGCCTCCTACGAGCAGTACTTC
CDR3aa: CASSYLQASYEQYF

d_gene: NA
abundance: NA
v_gene: TRBV29-1
j_gene: TRBJ1-4
CDR3nt: TGCAGCGTTAAAGATGAAAAACTGTTTTTT
CDR3aa: CSVKDEKLFF

d_gene: TRBD2
abundance: NA
v_gene: TRBV25-1
j_gene: TRBJ2-1
CDR3nt: TGTGCCAGCAGTGAATATAGCGAGCGGGGGGTGAATGAGCAGTTCTTC
CDR3aa: CASSEYSERGVNEQFF

d_gene: TRBD2
abundance: NA
v_gene: TRBV3-1/TRBV3-2
j_gene: TRBJ2-3
CDR3nt: TGTGCCAGCAGCCGGGGGGGACTATCCTACACAGATACGCAGTATTTT
CDR3aa: CASSRGGLSYTDTQYF

d_gene: NA
abundance: NA
v_gene: TRBV19
j_gene: TRBJ2-7
CDR3nt: TGTGCCAGTGATTACTACGAGCAGTACTTC
CDR3aa: CASDYYEQYF

d_gene: NA
abundance: NA
v_gene: TRBV5-5
j_gene: TRBJ2-7
CDR3nt: TGTGCCAGCAGCTTGGCCGGGACGACTTCCTACGAGCAGTACTTC
CDR3aa: CASSLAGTTSYEQYF

d_gene: NA
abundance: NA
v_gene: TRBV14
j_gene: TRBJ1-2
CDR3nt: TGTGCCAGCAGCCAGACCAAACCTGGGAACTATGGCTACACCTTC
CDR3aa: CASSQTKPGNYGYTF

d_gene: TRBD1
abundance: NA
v_gene: TRBV9
j_gene: TRBJ2-3
CDR3nt: TGTGCCAGCAGCGTAGACCCGGGACAGGGGTGGGATACGCAGTATTTT
CDR3aa: CASSVDPGQGWDTQYF

d_gene: NA
abundance: few
v_gene: TRBV5-8
j_gene: TRBJ1-2
CDR3nt: TGTGCCAGCAGGGGTGGCAGGTTTAACTATGGCTACACCTTC
CDR3aa: CASRGGRFNYGYTF

d_gene: NA
abundance: NA
v_gene: TRBV15
j_gene: TRBJ2-5
CDR3nt: TGTGCCACCAGCGAGGGGGGGGCCAAAGAGACCCAGTACTTC
CDR3aa: CATSEGGAKETQYF

d_gene: TRBD1
abundance: NA
v_gene: TRBV3-1/TRBV3-2
j_gene: TRBJ1-1
CDR3nt: TGTGCCAGCAGCCACGAAGGACAGGGGGCTTTTGGCACTGAAGCTTTCTTT
CDR3aa: CASSHEGQGAFGTEAFF

d_gene: TRBD1
abundance: NA
v_gene: TRBV6-5
j_gene: TRBJ1-5
CDR3nt: TGTGCCAGCAGTCCGGACAGGGGGTATCAGCCCCAGCATTTT
CDR3aa: CASSPDRGYQPQHF

d_gene: NA
abundance: NA
v_gene: TRBV19
j_gene: TRBJ2-7
CDR3nt: TGTGCCAGTAGTATTGTGGCCATTGGAAGCGAGCAGTACTTC
CDR3aa: CASSIVAIGSEQYF

d_gene: NA
abundance: NA
v_gene: TRBV5-6
j_gene: TRBJ2-1
CDR3nt: TGTGCCAGCAGCCTCCCCCAGGGCAATGAGCAGTTCTTC
CDR3aa: CASSLPQGNEQFF

d_gene: NA
abundance: once
v_gene: TRBV6-4
j_gene: TRBJ1-2
CDR3nt: TGTGCCAGCAGTGACTCGACAGGCGCAAACTATGGCTACACCTTC
CDR3aa: CASSDSTGANYGYTF

d_gene: NA
abundance: NA
v_gene: TRBV7-2
j_gene: TRBJ2-3
CDR3nt: TGTGCCAGCAGCTCTGGACAGAGTTCCACAGATACGCAGTATTTT
CDR3aa: CASSSGQSSTDTQYF

d_gene: NA
abundance: NA
v_gene: TRBV11-3
j_gene: TRBJ2-1
CDR3nt: TGTGCCAGCAGCTTATCCACAGCCTACAATGAGCAGTTCTTC
CDR3aa: CASSLSTAYNEQFF

d_gene: TRBD2
abundance: NA
v_gene: TRBV5-1
j_gene: TRBJ2-1
CDR3nt: TGCGCCAGCAGCTTGACGGGACTAGCTTCCAATGAGCAGTTCTTC
CDR3aa: CASSLTGLASNEQFF

d_gene: NA
abundance: NA
v_gene: TRBV11-3
j_gene: TRBJ2-1
CDR3nt: TGTGCCAGCAGCCCGAGTATTTCGGGCGAGCAGTTCTTC
CDR3aa: CASSPSISGEQFF

d_gene: NA
abundance: NA
v_gene: TRBV6-2/TRBV6-3
j_gene: TRBJ1-5
CDR3nt: TGTGCCAGCAGTTATCGCCAGAGAGTGGATCAGCCCCAGCATTTT
CDR3aa: CASSYRQRVDQPQHF

d_gene: NA
abundance: NA
v_gene: TRBV6-2/TRBV6-3
j_gene: TRBJ2-7
CDR3nt: TGTGCCAGCAGTTATCGGGGGCGCCACTACGAGCAGTACTTC
CDR3aa: CASSYRGRHYEQYF

d_gene: TRBD2
abundance: NA
v_gene: TRBV30
j_gene: TRBJ2-5
CDR3nt: TGTGCCTGGAGTTTTAGCGGGGGGCCACAAGAGACCCAGTACTTC
CDR3aa: CAWSFSGGPQETQYF

d_gene: NA
abundance: NA
v_gene: TRBV5-1
j_gene: TRBJ2-3
CDR3nt: TGCGCCAGCAGCCCGGGCCAAACAGATACGCAGTATTTT
CDR3aa: CASSPGQTDTQYF

d_gene: TRBD1
abundance: NA
v_gene: TRBV6-1
j_gene: TRBJ1-5
CDR3nt: TGTGCCAGCAGTGAACAGGGGGCACAACAGCCCCAGCATTTT
CDR3aa: CASSEQGAQQPQHF